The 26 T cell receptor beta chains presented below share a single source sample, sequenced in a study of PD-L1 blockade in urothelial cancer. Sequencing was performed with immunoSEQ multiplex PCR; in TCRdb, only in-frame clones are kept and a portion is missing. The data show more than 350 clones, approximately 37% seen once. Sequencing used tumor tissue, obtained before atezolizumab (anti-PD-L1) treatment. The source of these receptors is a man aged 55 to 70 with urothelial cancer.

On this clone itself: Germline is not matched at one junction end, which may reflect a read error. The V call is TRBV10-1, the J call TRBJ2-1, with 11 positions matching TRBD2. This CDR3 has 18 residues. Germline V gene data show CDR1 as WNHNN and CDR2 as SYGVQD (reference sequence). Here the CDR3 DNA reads TGCGCCAGCAGTGATCAACTAGCGGGGGATAACTCCTACAATGAACAGTTCTTC. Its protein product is CASSDQLAGDNSYNEQFF.

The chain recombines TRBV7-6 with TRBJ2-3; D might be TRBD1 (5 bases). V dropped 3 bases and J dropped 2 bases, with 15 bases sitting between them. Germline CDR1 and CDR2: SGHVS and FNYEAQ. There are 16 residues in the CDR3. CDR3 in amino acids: CASSLDGVTDTDTQYF. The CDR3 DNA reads TGTGCCAGCAGCTTGGATGGTGTGACAGACACAGATACGCAGTATTTT.

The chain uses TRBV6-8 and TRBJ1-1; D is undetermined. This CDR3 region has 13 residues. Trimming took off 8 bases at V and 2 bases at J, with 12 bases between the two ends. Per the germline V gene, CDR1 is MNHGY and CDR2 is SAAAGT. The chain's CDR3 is CASVSGGNTEAFF. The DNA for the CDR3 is TGTGCCAGCGTCTCGGGAGGTAACACTGAAGCTTTCTTT.

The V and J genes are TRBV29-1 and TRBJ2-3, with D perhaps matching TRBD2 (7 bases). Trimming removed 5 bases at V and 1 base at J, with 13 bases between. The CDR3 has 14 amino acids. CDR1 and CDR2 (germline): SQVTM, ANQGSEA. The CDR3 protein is CSVRGGGGTDTQYF. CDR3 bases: TGCAGCGTTAGGGGGGGCGGTGGCACAGATACGCAGTATTTT.

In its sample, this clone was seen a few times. CDR3 residues: CASSQGLAENNEQFF. As DNA, the CDR3 is TGTGCCAGCAGCCAAGGACTAGCGGAGAACAATGAGCAGTTCTTC. The chain has TRBV11-3 and TRBJ2-1; 10 bases match TRBD2. The CDR3 length is 15 residues. CDR1 and CDR2 from the germline V gene are SGHNT and YENEEA. The V and J ends lost 5 bases and 5 bases, in that order; junction bases with no gene match: 6.

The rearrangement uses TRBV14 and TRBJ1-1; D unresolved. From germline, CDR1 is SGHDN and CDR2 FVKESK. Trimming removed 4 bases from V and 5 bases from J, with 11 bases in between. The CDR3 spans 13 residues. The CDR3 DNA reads TGTGCCAGCAGCCTTTTTGCGCTAACTGAAGCTTTCTTT. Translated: CASSLFALTEAFF.

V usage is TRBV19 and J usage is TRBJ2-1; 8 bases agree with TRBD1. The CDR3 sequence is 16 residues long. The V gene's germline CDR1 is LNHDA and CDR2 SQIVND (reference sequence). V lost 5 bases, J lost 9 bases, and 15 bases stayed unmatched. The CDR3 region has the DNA TGTGCCAGTAGTTGGGGTGGGACAGGCGGTATGGGTGAGCAGTTCTTC. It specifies CASSWGGTGGMGEQFF. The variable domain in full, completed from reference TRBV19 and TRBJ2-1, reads DGGITQSPKYLFRKEGQNVTLSCEQNLNHDAMYWYRQDPGQGLRLIYYSQIVNDFQKGDIAEGYSVSREKKESFPLTVTSAQKNPTAFYLCASSWGGTGGMGEQFFGPGTRLTVL.

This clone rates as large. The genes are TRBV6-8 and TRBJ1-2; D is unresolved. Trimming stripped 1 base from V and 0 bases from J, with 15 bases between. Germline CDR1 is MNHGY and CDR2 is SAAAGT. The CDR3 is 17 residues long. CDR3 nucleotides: TGTGCCAGCAGTTACTTTAGTTCGGCCAGAGCTAACTATGGCTACACCTTC. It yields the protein CASSYFSSARANYGYTF.

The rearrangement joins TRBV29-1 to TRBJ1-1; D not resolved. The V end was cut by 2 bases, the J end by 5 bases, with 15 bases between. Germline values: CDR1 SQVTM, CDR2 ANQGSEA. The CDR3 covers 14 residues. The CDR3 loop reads CSVELTSAATEAFF. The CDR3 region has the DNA TGCAGCGTTGAACTTACAAGCGCTGCGACTGAAGCTTTCTTT. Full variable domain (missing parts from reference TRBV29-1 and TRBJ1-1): SAVISQKPSRDICQRGTSLTIQCQVDSQVTMMFWYRQQPGQSLTLIATANQGSEATYESGFVIDKFPISRPNLTFSTLTVSNMSPEDSSIYLCSVELTSAATEAFFGQGTRLTVV.

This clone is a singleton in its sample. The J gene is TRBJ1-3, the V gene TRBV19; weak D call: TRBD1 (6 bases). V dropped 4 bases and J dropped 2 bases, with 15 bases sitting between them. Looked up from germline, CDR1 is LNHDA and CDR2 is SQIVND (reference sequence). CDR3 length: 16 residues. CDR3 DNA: TGTGCCAGTAGTAGACCCACAGGGTACGCTGGAAACACCATATATTTT. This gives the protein CASSRPTGYAGNTIYF.

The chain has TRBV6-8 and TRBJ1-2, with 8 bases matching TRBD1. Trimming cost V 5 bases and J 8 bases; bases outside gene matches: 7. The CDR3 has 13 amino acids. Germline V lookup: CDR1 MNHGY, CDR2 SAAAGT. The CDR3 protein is CASSNGQGQGYTF. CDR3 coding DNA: TGTGCCAGCAGTAATGGACAGGGCCAGGGCTACACCTTC.

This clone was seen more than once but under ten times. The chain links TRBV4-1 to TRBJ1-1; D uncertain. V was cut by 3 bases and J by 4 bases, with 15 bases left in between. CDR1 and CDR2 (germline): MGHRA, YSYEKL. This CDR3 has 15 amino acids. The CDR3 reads CASSHRDAARTEAFF. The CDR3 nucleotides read TGCGCCAGCAGCCATCGGGATGCGGCTCGCACTGAAGCTTTCTTT.

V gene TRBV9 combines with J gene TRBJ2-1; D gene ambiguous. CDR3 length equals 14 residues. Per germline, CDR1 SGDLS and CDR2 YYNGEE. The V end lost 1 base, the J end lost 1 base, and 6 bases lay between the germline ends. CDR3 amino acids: CASSVRDSYNEQFF. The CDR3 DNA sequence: TGTGCCAGCAGCGTAAGGGATTCCTACAATGAGCAGTTCTTC. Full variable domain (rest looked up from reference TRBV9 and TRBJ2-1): DSGVTQTPKHLITATGQRVTLRCSPRSGDLSVYWYQQSLDQGLQFLIQYYNGEERAKGNILERFSAQQFPDLHSELNLSSLELGDSALYFCASSVRDSYNEQFFGPGTRLTVL.

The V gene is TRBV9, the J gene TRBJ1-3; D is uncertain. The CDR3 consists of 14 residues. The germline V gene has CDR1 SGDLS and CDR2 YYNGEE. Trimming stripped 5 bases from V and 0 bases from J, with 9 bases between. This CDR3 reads CASSVGFSGNTIYF. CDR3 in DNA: TGTGCCAGCAGTGTGGGGTTCTCTGGAAACACCATATATTTT.

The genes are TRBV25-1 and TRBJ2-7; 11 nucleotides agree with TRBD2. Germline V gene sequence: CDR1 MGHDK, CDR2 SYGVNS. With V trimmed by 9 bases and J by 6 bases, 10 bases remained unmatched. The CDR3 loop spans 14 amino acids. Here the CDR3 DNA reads TGTGCCAGTTCGCTAGCGGGAGGACCCCTCGAGCAGTACTTC. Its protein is CASSLAGGPLEQYF.

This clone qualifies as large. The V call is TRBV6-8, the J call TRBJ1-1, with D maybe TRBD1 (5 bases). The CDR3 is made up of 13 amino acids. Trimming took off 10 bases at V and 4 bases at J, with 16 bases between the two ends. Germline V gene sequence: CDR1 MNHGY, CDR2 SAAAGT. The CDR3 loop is CAIKGAGGTEAFF. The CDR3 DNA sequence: TGTGCCATCAAAGGGGCCGGGGGCACTGAAGCTTTCTTT.

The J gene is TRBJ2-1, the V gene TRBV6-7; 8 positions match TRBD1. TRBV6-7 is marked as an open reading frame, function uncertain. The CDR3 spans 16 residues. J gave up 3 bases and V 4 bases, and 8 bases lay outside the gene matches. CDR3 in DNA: TGTGCCAGCAGTTTGGATTGGGACAGGCTCTACAATGAGCAGTTCTTC. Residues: CASSLDWDRLYNEQFF.

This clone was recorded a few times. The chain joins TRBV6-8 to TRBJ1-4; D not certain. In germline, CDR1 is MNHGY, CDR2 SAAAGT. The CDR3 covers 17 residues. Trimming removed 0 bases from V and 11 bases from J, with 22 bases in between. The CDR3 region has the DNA TGTGCCAGCAGTTACTCGTCCGCGGCCGTACAGCCCCAGAAACTGTTTTTT. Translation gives CASSYSSAAVQPQKLFF.

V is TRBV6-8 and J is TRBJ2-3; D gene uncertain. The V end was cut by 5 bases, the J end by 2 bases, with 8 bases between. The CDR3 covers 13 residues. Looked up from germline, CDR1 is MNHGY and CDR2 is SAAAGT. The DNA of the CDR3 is TGTGCCAGCAGTGGATCTGACACAGATACGCAGTATTTT. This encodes CASSGSDTDTQYF.

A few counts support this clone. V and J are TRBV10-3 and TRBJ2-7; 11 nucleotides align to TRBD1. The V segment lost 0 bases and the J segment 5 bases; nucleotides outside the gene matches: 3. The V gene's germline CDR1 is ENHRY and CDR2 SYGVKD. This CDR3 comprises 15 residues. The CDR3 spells CAISESQDRGHEQYF. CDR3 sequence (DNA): TGTGCCATCAGTGAGTCCCAGGACAGGGGGCACGAGCAGTACTTC.

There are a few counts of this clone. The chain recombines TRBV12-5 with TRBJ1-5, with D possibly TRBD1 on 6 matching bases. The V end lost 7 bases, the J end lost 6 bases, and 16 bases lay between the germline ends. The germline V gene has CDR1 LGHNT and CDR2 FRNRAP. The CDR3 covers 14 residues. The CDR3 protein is CASAPSGGGQPQHF. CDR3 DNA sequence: TGTGCTAGTGCCCCGTCGGGGGGCGGTCAGCCCCAGCATTTT.

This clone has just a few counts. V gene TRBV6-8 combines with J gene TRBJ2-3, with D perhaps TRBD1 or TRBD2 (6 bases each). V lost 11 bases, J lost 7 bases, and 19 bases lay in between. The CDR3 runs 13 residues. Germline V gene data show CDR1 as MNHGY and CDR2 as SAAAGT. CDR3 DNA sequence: TGTGCCTGCGGAAGGGGGGATCTGAATACGCAGTATTTT. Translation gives CACGRGDLNTQYF.

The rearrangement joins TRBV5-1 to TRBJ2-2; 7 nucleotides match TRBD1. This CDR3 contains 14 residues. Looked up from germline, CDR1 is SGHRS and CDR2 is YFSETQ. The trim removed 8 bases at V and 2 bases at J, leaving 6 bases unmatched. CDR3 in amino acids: CASGQEINTGELFF. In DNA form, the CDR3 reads TGCGCCAGTGGACAGGAGATAAACACCGGGGAGCTGTTTTTT.

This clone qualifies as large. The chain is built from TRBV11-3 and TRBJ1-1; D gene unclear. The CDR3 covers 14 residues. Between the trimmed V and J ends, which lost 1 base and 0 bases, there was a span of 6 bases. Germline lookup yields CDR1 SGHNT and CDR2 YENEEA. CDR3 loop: CASSLVSMNTEAFF. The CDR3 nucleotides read TGTGCCAGCAGCTTAGTGAGCATGAACACTGAAGCTTTCTTT.

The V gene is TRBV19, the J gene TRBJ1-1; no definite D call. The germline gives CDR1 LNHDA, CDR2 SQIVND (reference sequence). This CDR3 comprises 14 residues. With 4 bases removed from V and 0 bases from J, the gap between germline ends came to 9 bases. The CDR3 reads CASSRVFMNTEAFF. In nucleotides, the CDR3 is TGTGCCAGTAGTAGGGTTTTCATGAACACTGAAGCTTTCTTT. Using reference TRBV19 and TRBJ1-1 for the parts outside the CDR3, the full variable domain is DGGITQSPKYLFRKEGQNVTLSCEQNLNHDAMYWYRQDPGQGLRLIYYSQIVNDFQKGDIAEGYSVSREKKESFPLTVTSAQKNPTAFYLCASSRVFMNTEAFFGQGTRLTVV.

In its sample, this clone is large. CDR3 DNA: TGTGCCAGCAGCGCAGGGGCTGATTTCACTGAAGCTTTCTTT. It codes for CASSAGADFTEAFF. The chain recombines TRBV11-3 with TRBJ1-1; tentatively, D is TRBD1 (6 bases). V was shortened by 5 bases and J by 4 bases, with 14 bases between the two germline ends. Germline assignment: CDR1 SGHNT and CDR2 YENEEA. The CDR3 sequence is 14 residues long.